The T cell receptor beta chain described here comes from a study of beta chain features in type 1 diabetes. Study-level background: Sorted cells numbering some 110,000,000 were examined across all samples.

Of note for this clone: Its antigen is not identified.

Study-level findings and limits: People with Type 1 diabetes carried modestly yet significantly shorter TCRB CDR3s in all four CD4+ subsets. Cells with high TCR expression could be over-represented by cDNA sequencing.

The length of the CDR3 is 15 residues. Per the germline V gene, CDR1 is SGHDN and CDR2 is FVKESK. The V segment lost 6 bases and the J segment 2 bases; nucleotides outside the gene matches: 4. Reverse transcribing all isolated RNA meant expressed TCRB transcripts were sequenced. The method was immunoSEQ multiplex PCR; TCRdb's version includes in-frame clones alone and lacks a portion of them. The sample consists of 160,000 or so clones, 50% to 70% of them appearing once. The TCR originated in a man in his thirties or forties with type 1 diabetes. The rearrangement uses TRBV14 and TRBJ2-1; 10 nucleotides match TRBD2. What was sequenced was naive CD4+ T cells from blood. The DNA of the CDR3 is TGTGCCAGCAGTCGTACTAGCGGGGCCTACAATGAGCAGTTCTTC. It yields the protein CASSRTSGAYNEQFF. Supplemented by reference TRBV14 and TRBJ2-1, the full variable domain reads EAGVTQFPSHSVIEKGQTVTLRCDPISGHDNLYWYRRVMGKEIKFLLHFVKESKQDESGMPNNRFLAERTGGTYSTLKVQPAELEDSGVYFCASSRTSGAYNEQFFGPGTRLTVL.